The 29 T cell receptor beta chains listed next were all sequenced from one sample in a study of blood T cells in healthy people across ages. A J-beta primer mix and a sample-barcoded 5' primer were used in a second PCR of roughly 6 to 11 cycles. MiXCR, run by TCRdb on the 5' RACE reads, gives a single entry per CDR3 protein. This table holds about 290,000 distinct CDR3 sequences, roughly 27% found once. The sequencing input was blood. The receptors come from a woman aged 70-85 years in good health.

This clonotype was detected only a few times. This rearrangement joins TRBV28 to TRBJ2-7, with 9 bases that match TRBD1. After removal of 6 bases from V and 0 bases from J, the junction contained 6 bases not matched to a gene. CDR3 size: 15 residues. Germline values: CDR1 MDHEN, CDR2 SYDVKM. The CDR3 region has the DNA TGTGCCAGCAGGACCGGGACAGGGAGCTCCTACGAGCAGTACTTC. This sequence encodes CASRTGTGSSYEQYF.

The genes are TRBV7-2 and TRBJ2-3; no firm D call. The CDR3 spans 13 residues. Looked up from germline, CDR1 is SGHTA and CDR2 is FQGNSA. V was pared by 0 bases and J by 6 bases, with 7 bases between. For the CDR3, the DNA is TGTGCCAGCAGCTTAGCTTTTCGGGATACGCAGTATTTT. Protein: CASSLAFRDTQYF. The full variable domain, completed using reference TRBV7-2 and TRBJ2-3, is GAGVSQSPSNKVTEKGKDVELRCDPISGHTALYWYRQSLGQGLEFLIYFQGNSAPDKSGLPSDRFSAERTGGSVSTLTIQRTQQEDSAVYLCASSLAFRDTQYFGPGTRLTVL.

The sample holds a few counts of this clonotype. The chain links TRBV25-1 to TRBJ2-4, with D unresolved. V gave up 3 bases and J gave up 4 bases, with 4 bases separating them. CDR1 MGHDK and CDR2 SYGVNS come from the germline V gene. This CDR3 has 12 residues. The CDR3 sequence is CASSDGKNIQYF. The CDR3 nucleotides are TGTGCCAGCAGTGACGGGAAAAACATTCAGTACTTC.

In this sample, this clonotype turned up many times. At one end, the junction sequence differs from germline, possibly due to a read error. The rearrangement links TRBV4-1 to TRBJ2-5; no firm D call. Germline V lookup: CDR1 MGHRA, CDR2 YSYEKL. The CDR3 consists of 12 residues. The CDR3 loop is CASSQDRETQYF. In DNA form, the CDR3 reads TGTGCCAGCAGTCAGGACCGGGAGACCCAGTACTTC.

This chain connects TRBV20-1 to TRBJ2-1; TRBD2 might be the D (6 bases). V was shortened by 6 bases and J by 1 base, with 16 bases between the two germline ends. The length of the CDR3 is 15 residues. In germline, CDR1 is DFQATT, CDR2 SNEGSKA (reference sequence). This CDR3 reads CSALGLANSYNEQFF. In nucleotides, the CDR3 is TGCAGTGCGCTGGGGCTAGCGAATTCCTACAATGAGCAGTTCTTC.

This clonotype was detected only a few times. The V gene is TRBV20-1, the J gene TRBJ1-5; no firm D call. Germline CDR1 reads DFQATT; CDR2 reads SNEGSKA (reference sequence). With 7 bases removed from V and 4 bases from J, the gap between germline ends came to 17 bases. CDR3 length: 14 residues. This CDR3 reads CSVVGGFPNQPQHF. For the CDR3, the DNA is TGCAGTGTGGTGGGCGGTTTCCCAAATCAGCCCCAGCATTTT.

The rearrangement uses TRBV2 and TRBJ2-5; 9 nucleotides match TRBD2. The DNA end is more similar to TRBJ2-1, so the J call may be wrong. The CDR3 contains 16 residues. Germline CDR1 and CDR2: SNHLY and FYNNEI. The DNA of the CDR3 is TGTGCCAGCAACCAACGCCGCGGGAGGGCCGACAATGAGCAGTTCTTC. Encoded protein: CASNQRRGRADNEQFF.

This clonotype turned up a few times. The V and J genes are TRBV6-5 and TRBJ1-2; tentative D call: TRBD1 (6 bases). This CDR3 region has 16 residues. The germline gives CDR1 MNHEY, CDR2 SVGAGI. V was cut by 4 bases and J by 6 bases, with 21 bases left in between. CDR3 DNA sequence: TGTGCCAGCAGTTCTAAAAAGGGGGACTTAGGGCATGGCTACACCTTC. This encodes CASSSKKGDLGHGYTF.

This clonotype was counted a few times. V usage is TRBV20-1 and J usage is TRBJ1-2; D ambiguous. V lost 5 bases and J lost 8, with 24 bases in between. Germline-derived CDR1 and CDR2 are DFQATT and SNEGSKA (reference sequence). The CDR3 length is 15 residues. The CDR3 DNA follows: TGCAGTGCTCCTGTCTTGCGGTTAGGTTCCGAGGGCTACACCTTC. As protein: CSAPVLRLGSEGYTF.

This clonotype was seen only a few times. The J gene is TRBJ2-3, the V gene TRBV7-2; D is unresolved. V dropped 4 bases and J dropped 0 bases, with 14 bases sitting between them. Per the germline V gene, CDR1 is SGHTA and CDR2 is FQGNSA. CDR3 length: 16 amino acids. DNA for the CDR3: TGTGCCAGCAGCTCACTATATTCCCGTAGCACAGATACGCAGTATTTT. Its protein product is CASSSLYSRSTDTQYF. Drawing the rest from reference TRBV7-2 and TRBJ2-3, the complete variable domain is GAGVSQSPSNKVTEKGKDVELRCDPISGHTALYWYRQSLGQGLEFLIYFQGNSAPDKSGLPSDRFSAERTGGSVSTLTIQRTQQEDSAVYLCASSSLYSRSTDTQYFGPGTRLTVL.

The rearrangement uses TRBV9 and TRBJ1-3; no clear D gene. V lost 3 bases to trimming and J lost 7 bases, with 8 bases between them. In germline, CDR1 is SGDLS, CDR2 YYNGEE. The CDR3 is made up of 12 amino acids. CDR3 region: CASSGGRNTIYF. The CDR3 DNA reads TGTGCCAGCAGCGGAGGGAGGAACACCATATATTTT. The variable domain in full, with the rest retrieved from reference TRBV9 and TRBJ1-3, is DSGVTQTPKHLITATGQRVTLRCSPRSGDLSVYWYQQSLDQGLQFLIQYYNGEERAKGNILERFSAQQFPDLHSELNLSSLELGDSALYFCASSGGRNTIYFGEGSWLTVV.

V and J are TRBV12-3 or TRBV12-4 and TRBJ2-3, with D tentatively TRBD1 (6 bases). The length of the CDR3 is 13 residues. V dropped 5 bases and J dropped 12 bases, with 18 bases sitting between them. This CDR3 is CASSPPGQKTQYF. CDR3 nucleotides: TGTGCCAGCAGTCCGCCCGGACAGAAAACCCAGTATTTT.

This clonotype appeared a few times. The rearrangement uses TRBV5-6 and TRBJ2-2; D tentatively reads TRBD1 or TRBD2 (6 bases each). V gave up 0 bases and J gave up 5 bases, with 14 bases separating them. Germline V gene lookup returns CDR1 SGHDT and CDR2 YYEEEE. This CDR3 is built from 16 residues. CDR3 nucleotide sequence: TGTGCCAGCAGCTTGGGCGGGACACCATCGACCGGGGAGCTGTTTTTT. Protein product: CASSLGGTPSTGELFF.

The chain is built from TRBV20-1 and TRBJ2-1; D call uncertain. This CDR3 region has 13 residues. V lost 2 bases to trimming and J lost 2 bases, with 7 bases between them. CDR1 is DFQATT and CDR2 is SNEGSKA in the germline V gene (reference sequence). The CDR3 region is CSARCSAYNEQFF. CDR3 DNA: TGCAGTGCTAGATGTTCCGCCTACAATGAGCAGTTCTTC.

This clonotype has ten or more counts. J is TRBJ2-5 and V is TRBV7-6; the match to TRBD2 covers 8 bases. Germline CDR1 reads SGHVS; CDR2 reads FNYEAQ. This CDR3 has 15 residues. V lost 7 bases to trimming and J lost 2 bases; unmatched junction nucleotides: 9. CDR3 nucleotides: TGTGCCAGCACTTTTAGGGCTAGCGGGCAAGAGACCCAGTACTTC. Amino acids: CASTFRASGQETQYF.

The chain links TRBV3-1 to TRBJ1-2; D perhaps matches TRBD1 (6 bases). Germline CDR1 is LGHDT and CDR2 is YNNKEL (reference sequence). There are 14 residues in the CDR3. V lost 2 bases, J lost 10 bases, and 17 bases lay in between. CDR3 sequence (DNA): TGTGCCAGCAGCCAATTCAGGGGCGGAAGTGACTACACCTTC. It codes for CASSQFRGGSDYTF.

This clonotype showed up just a few times. V is TRBV24-1 and J is TRBJ2-1; D not certain. The V gene's germline CDR1 is KGHDR and CDR2 SFDVKD. The V gene lost 9 bases and the J gene lost 4 bases, with 12 bases spanning the gap. The CDR3 has 13 residues. The CDR3 loop is CATGTDSYNEQFF. CDR3 in DNA: TGTGCCACCGGAACTGACTCGTACAATGAGCAGTTCTTC.

This clonotype was detected only a few times. V is TRBV5-4 and J is TRBJ1-1, with TRBD1 as a possible D gene (5 bases). The CDR3 runs to 14 residues. The V gene lost 6 bases and the J gene lost 1 base, with 13 bases spanning the gap. Germline values: CDR1 SGHNT, CDR2 YYREEE (reference sequence). The CDR3 spells CASIPRGGNTEAFF. The DNA for the CDR3 is TGTGCCAGCATACCGCGGGGGGGGAACACTGAAGCTTTCTTT.

At least ten counts were recorded for this clonotype. The V and J genes are TRBV7-2 and TRBJ2-4, with 7 nucleotides matching TRBD1. V trimming: 1 base; J trimming: 12 bases; junction bases outside the gene matches: 9. The CDR3 contains 14 residues. Germline CDR1 is SGHTA and CDR2 is FQGNSA. CDR3 region: CASSLERGLKPQYF. CDR3 DNA sequence: TGTGCCAGCAGCTTAGAAAGGGGGCTAAAGCCTCAGTACTTC.

The chain uses TRBV7-2 and TRBJ2-3; unclear D gene. V lost 10 bases and J lost 6, with 20 bases in between. The CDR3 loop spans 14 amino acids. Germline V gives CDR1 SGHTA, CDR2 FQGNSA. The CDR3 region is CATRPPSSKDTQYF. CDR3 coding DNA: TGTGCCACCAGGCCCCCGAGTAGTAAGGATACGCAGTATTTT.

The CDR3 DNA is TGTGCCAGCAGTTCTACATCGGGACAGCGGAACACCATATATTTT. It yields the protein CASSSTSGQRNTIYF. The V call is TRBV27, the J call TRBJ1-3; 7 nucleotides agree with TRBD1. Per germline, CDR1 MNHEY and CDR2 SMNVEV (reference sequence). The CDR3 length is 15 residues. V lost 4 bases, J lost 7 bases, and 10 bases stayed unmatched.

This clonotype was recorded a few times. The genes are TRBV7-2 and TRBJ1-6, with D perhaps TRBD1 (5 bases). This CDR3 region has 17 residues. CDR1 is SGHTA and CDR2 is FQGNSA in the germline V gene. Deletions cut 0 bases from V and 9 bases from J, with 18 bases between. CDR3 in DNA: TGTGCCAGCAGCTTAGCGCTGGTCGGGGGAGGTTCTTCACCCCTCCACTTT. Encoded protein: CASSLALVGGGSSPLHF.

V gene TRBV12-3 or TRBV12-4 combines with J gene TRBJ1-1; 8 nucleotides align to TRBD1. CDR3 length: 13 residues. J was trimmed by 4 bases and V by 6 bases; bases with no gene match: 4. Here the CDR3 reads CASSPGGRTEAFF. The DNA of the CDR3 is TGTGCCAGCAGCCCAGGGGGCCGCACTGAAGCTTTCTTT.

This clonotype occurred a few times. The chain links TRBV20-1 to TRBJ2-7; 10 nucleotides line up with TRBD2. CDR1 is DFQATT and CDR2 is SNEGSKA in the germline V gene (reference sequence). The CDR3 has 14 amino acids. V shed 6 bases and J 4 bases; nucleotides not matched to a gene: 9. The CDR3 sequence: CSASRAGGSYEQYF. DNA for the CDR3: TGCAGTGCGTCTCGAGCGGGAGGGTCATACGAGCAGTACTTC.

Comments on this clonotype: This could be a read error, since a much larger clone is one nucleotide away. This chain connects TRBV4-1 to TRBJ1-2, with 9 positions matching TRBD1. The CDR3 is 18 amino acids. Germline CDR1 and CDR2: MGHRA and YSYEKL. CDR3 coding DNA: TGCGCCAGCAGCCAACCGACCCCCGGACAGGGGAAGTACTATGCCTACACCTTC. Its translation: CASSQPTPGQGKYYAYTF.

This clonotype was counted only a few times. The chain is built from TRBV12-3 or TRBV12-4 and TRBJ2-5; D tentatively reads TRBD1 or TRBD2 (5 bases each). This CDR3 has 15 amino acids. V dropped 5 bases and J dropped 2 bases, with 15 bases sitting between them. The CDR3 DNA reads as TGTGCCAGCAGTCTCCGGGACGAGGGTCAAGAGACCCAGTACTTC. It specifies CASSLRDEGQETQYF.

The chain has TRBV12-3 or TRBV12-4 and TRBJ2-5; the match to TRBD2 covers 9 bases. V gave up 4 bases and J gave up 5 bases; unmatched junction bases: 8. The CDR3 covers 15 residues. CDR3 sequence (DNA): TGTGCCAGCAGTTCGATTAGCGGGGGCGGGGAGACCCAGTACTTC. Translating gives CASSSISGGGETQYF.

This clonotype was counted only a few times. For the CDR3, the DNA is TGTGCCAGCAGTTTCCAGACTAGCGGGAACACCGGGGAGCTGTTTTTT. This gives the protein CASSFQTSGNTGELFF. The chain couples TRBV12-3 or TRBV12-4 to TRBJ2-2, with 9 nucleotides matching TRBD2. V was pared by 3 bases and J by 1 base, with 3 bases of the junction left unmatched. The CDR3 spans 16 residues.

A few counts support this clonotype. The chain employs TRBV12-3 or TRBV12-4 and TRBJ2-7; 10 positions match TRBD1. The CDR3 has 15 amino acids. The V and J ends lost 6 bases and 2 bases, in that order; junction bases with no gene match: 7. CDR3 protein: CASSLRQGAAYEQYF. Here the CDR3 DNA reads TGTGCCAGCAGCCTCCGACAGGGGGCTGCCTACGAGCAGTACTTC.